This TCR beta chain emerged from a study of blood T cell repertoires in COVID-19. At the level of the study: T cells, B-cell-depleted T cells, or PBMCs provided the cDNA or gDNA that served as material.

Participants spanned ages roughly 18 to 95 years and resided in 20 to 25 US areas. Allocation to cohorts depended on clinical history reported by the participants. In Cohort 3, a recovered donor had either two negative PCRs, clearance, or symptom resolution. Some clones are missing from TCRdb's copy, which holds only in-frame ones; the method was immunoSEQ multiplex PCR. The sample carries around 250,000 clones, around 85% recorded once. V was trimmed by 0 bases and J by 8 bases, leaving 15 bases between them. CDR1 and CDR2 from the germline V gene are SGDLS and YYNGEE. The CDR3 is made up of 15 amino acids. This clone was seen a handful of times.

The sequencing input was PBMCs or T cells enriched from blood (not recorded which). The receptor comes from a woman aged 50 to 65 who had recovered from COVID-19. V is TRBV9 and J is TRBJ2-1; D not certain. CDR3 sequence (DNA): TGTGCCAGCAGCGTAGAGCAGGTTCTTCTGCATGAGCAGTTCTTC. Its protein is CASSVEQVLLHEQFF.